This T cell receptor (beta chain) was sequenced for a study of cytomegalovirus exposure and HLA in healthy donors. The study, taken as a whole, reports: The classifier was said to identify cytomegalovirus status with high specificity and sensitivity. In a later analysis, at a false discovery rate of 0.05, about 16,000 TCR beta sequences matched HLA alleles.

Of note for this clone: Its specificity is not known.

With 60 Vbeta and 13 Jbeta primers, the PCR was carried out. Assay: immunoSEQ multiplex PCR; the TCRdb copy retains only in-frame clones and omits some. Of under 200,000 clones detected, 60% to 85% appear once; the ten largest clones hold under 7.5%. Germline CDR1 is SGHTA and CDR2 is FQGTGA. This CDR3 is built from 15 residues. With 10 bases removed from V and 6 bases from J, the gap between germline ends came to 23 bases. This TCR came from a middle-aged man in good health and CMV-seronegative. This chain links TRBV7-3 with TRBJ2-3; a possible D gene is TRBD1 (6 bases). The sequenced sample was PBMCs. CDR3 bases: TGTGCCACCTCCTTGGGGGCCGGGGCTGGTGATACGCAGTATTTT. Amino acid sequence: CATSLGAGAGDTQYF.